The 13 T cell receptor beta chains reported below all come from one sample, sequenced in a study of early T cells in non-severe SARS-CoV-2 infection (dated by TCRdb to the early 2020s). Library method: 5' RACE. The sequencer listed for this sample is NextSeq 500. The raw public data were reprocessed by TCRdb itself: fastp quality trimming at Q25, MiXCR clonotype calling, in-frame beta chains only. Each CDR3 protein gets just one entry, which takes the most common genes and DNA from the rows behind it. This sample is represented by about 40,000 distinct CDR3 sequences; roughly 5% of them were singletons. 4.8% of the sample is held by the ten biggest clonotypes. Sequencing input: whole blood. The receptors derive from an adult who was a healthcare worker with PCR-confirmed SARS-CoV-2 infection or an uninfected control (not recorded which).

This clonotype has just a few counts. The chain's CDR3 is CSAIGLSGTEAFF. CDR3 nucleotide sequence: TGCAGTGCTATCGGACTGTCGGGGACTGAAGCTTTCTTT. The gene calls are TRBV20-1 and TRBJ1-1; D gene uncertain. The CDR3 is made up of 13 amino acids. Trimming shortened V by 4 bases and J by 5 bases, and 14 bases separated the two germline ends. The germline CDR1 and CDR2 sequences are DFQATT and SNEGSKA (reference sequence).

In this sample, this clonotype turned up many times. The chain combines TRBV6-5 with TRBJ2-3; possible D gene TRBD1, 6 bases. CDR3 size: 14 residues. Germline CDR1 and CDR2: MNHEY and SVGAGI. Trimming left V 7 bases short and J 5 bases short, with 16 bases between. The CDR3, as DNA: TGTGCCAGCATGGGCAGGGGATATGAAGATACGCAGTATTTT. It encodes CASMGRGYEDTQYF.

This clonotype was observed many times. The genes are TRBV7-2 and TRBJ2-3, with D maybe TRBD2 (6 bases). The germline V and J ends were trimmed by 7 bases and 11 bases, with 16 bases remaining between them. From germline, CDR1 is SGHTA and CDR2 FQGNSA. This CDR3 has 12 residues. DNA of the CDR3: TGTGCCAGCACCCCGGATAGCGGTTTGCAGTATTTT. It is translated as CASTPDSGLQYF.

This clonotype was seen ten or more times. The chain employs TRBV18 and TRBJ1-4; D remains unclear. Germline CDR1 is KGHSH and CDR2 is LQKENI. V shed 2 bases and J shed 8 bases, with 3 bases lying between them. This CDR3 comprises 11 residues. The CDR3 region is CASSPGEKLFF. The CDR3 coding sequence is TGTGCCAGCTCACCAGGCGAAAAACTGTTTTTT.

The chain has TRBV30 and TRBJ2-7, with 12 bases lining up with TRBD1. V lost 5 bases to trimming and J lost 6 bases; unmatched junction nucleotides: 11. The CDR3 is made up of 15 amino acids. The germline V gene encodes CDR1 GTSNPN and CDR2 SVGIG (reference sequence). This CDR3 reads CAWAGTGGRISEQYF. In DNA, the CDR3 is TGTGCCTGGGCCGGGACAGGGGGCCGGATCTCCGAGCAGTACTTC.

This clonotype has ten or more counts. The rearrangement uses TRBV2 and TRBJ2-5; D is uncertain. The CDR3 spans 14 residues. The V end lost 7 bases, the J end lost 5 bases, and 17 bases lay between the germline ends. CDR1 is SNHLY and CDR2 is FYNNEI in the germline V gene. CDR3 residues: CASMERSWRETQYF. Written as DNA, the CDR3 is TGTGCCAGCATGGAAAGAAGTTGGCGGGAGACCCAGTACTTC.

There are many counts of this clonotype. The chain has TRBV28 and TRBJ2-6; D perhaps matches TRBD1 (6 bases). Germline assignment: CDR1 MDHEN and CDR2 SYDVKM. Trimming removed 8 bases from V and 0 bases from J, with 11 bases in between. CDR3 size: 15 residues. The CDR3, as DNA: TGTGCCAGCGGAAGGGGGTTCTCTGGGGCCAACGTCCTGACTTTC. It specifies CASGRGFSGANVLTF. Together with reference TRBV28 and TRBJ2-6, the CDR3 gives the full variable domain: DVKVTQSSRYLVKRTGEKVFLECVQDMDHENMFWYRQDPGLGLRLIYFSYDVKMKEKGDIPEGYSVSREKKERFSLILESASTNQTSMYLCASGRGFSGANVLTFGAGSRLTVL.

This clonotype was recorded a few times. J is TRBJ1-6 and V is TRBV20-1, with D possibly TRBD1 on 6 matching bases. From germline, CDR1 is DFQATT and CDR2 SNEGSKA (reference sequence). The CDR3 has 16 amino acids. Trimming pared 3 bases from V and 2 bases from J, leaving 14 bases between. CDR3 bases: TGCAGTGCTAGCGGGGGCGTAGGCCCCTATAATTCACCCCTCCACTTT. Translated, it gives CSASGGVGPYNSPLHF.

The table lists this clonotype with a few counts. The genes are TRBV28 and TRBJ1-2, with 8 bases lining up with TRBD1. V gave up 5 bases and J gave up 6 bases; unmatched junction bases: 8. Germline assignment: CDR1 MDHEN and CDR2 SYDVKM. This CDR3 has 14 amino acids. DNA of the CDR3: TGTGCCAGCAGTGACCAGGGGGCTCCCAATGGCTACACCTTC. Translating gives CASSDQGAPNGYTF.

This clonotype occurred many times. V is TRBV29-1 and J is TRBJ2-3; 8 positions agree with TRBD2. The CDR3 is 15 residues long. Looked up from germline, CDR1 is SQVTM and CDR2 is ANQGSEA. After removal of 3 bases from V and 3 bases from J, the junction contained 8 bases not matched to a gene. In DNA, the CDR3 is TGCAGCGTTGAGGATAGGGCTAGCGGGACAGATACGCAGTATTTT. This translates into CSVEDRASGTDTQYF.

The sample holds many counts of this clonotype. This rearrangement joins TRBV11-2 to TRBJ2-7; possible D gene TRBD2, 6 bases. The CDR3 totals 14 residues. V lost 3 bases to trimming and J lost 6 bases, with 15 bases between them. The V gene's germline CDR1 is SGHAT and CDR2 FQNNGV. CDR3 amino acids: CASSFPPGDPEQYF. The CDR3 nucleotides are TGTGCCAGCAGCTTCCCTCCGGGAGACCCCGAGCAGTACTTC.

This clonotype was picked up many times. The chain carries TRBV15 and TRBJ2-7, with 7 bases aligning to TRBD1. The junction had 6 bases not matched to a gene; V was cut back by 5 bases and J by 2 bases. The CDR3 covers 14 residues. Germline CDR1 LNHNV, CDR2 YYDKDF (reference sequence). In nucleotides, the CDR3 is TGTGCCACCAGCCATCGACAGGGCACCTACGAGCAGTACTTC. Translated: CATSHRQGTYEQYF.

In this sample, this clonotype turned up many times. The chain uses TRBV3-1 and TRBJ2-7; D uncertain. This CDR3 is built from 12 residues. Per germline, CDR1 LGHDT and CDR2 YNNKEL (reference sequence). Trimming left V 2 bases short and J 4 bases short, with 6 bases between. CDR3 protein: CASSQSNYEQYF. The CDR3 DNA follows: TGTGCCAGCAGCCAATCGAATTACGAGCAGTACTTC.